This T cell receptor (beta chain) was identified in a study of blood T cell repertoires in COVID-19. Study overall: Sample material is recorded as cDNA or gDNA derived from T cells, B-cell-depleted T cells, or PBMCs.

The CDR3 has 15 residues. Germline V gene lookup returns CDR1 SQVTM and CDR2 ANQGSEA. V trimming: 6 bases; J trimming: 4 bases; junction bases outside the gene matches: 13. As originally analysed: Nucleated cell number was recorded as an estimate derived from reference gene primer amplification. Libraries were prepared by immunoSEQ multiplex PCR; TCRdb keeps only in-frame clonotypes and omits some of them. V and J calls and clone size are copied from that table; D and trimming were computed from the DNA. The repertoire consists of 30,000 to 40,000 clones, with 60% to 80% occurring once and the leading ten covering approximately 7%.

V and J are TRBV29-1 and TRBJ1-1, with 8 bases lining up with TRBD1. This clonotype was sampled from a woman aged 55 to 70 with acute or convalescent COVID-19. Sequencing was performed on peripheral blood. The CDR3, as DNA: TGCAGCGTCACCGGACAGGGATTAGGTTTCACTGAAGCTTTCTTT. It yields the protein CSVTGQGLGFTEAFF.